The rows below give T cell receptor beta chains drawn from one sample of a study of blood T cell repertoires in COVID-19. The assay was immunoSEQ multiplex PCR, and TCRdb's table has in-frame clones only and misses some. This sample has around 300,000 clones, with over 75% found just once. Sequencing was performed on peripheral blood. The receptors shown here come from a human donor in a cohort sampled during active COVID-19. Both conserved end residues are part of each CDR3. D genes are given only for firm matches. Clone size is given for some rows only: seen once, a few or many times, or a class if the clone is expanded.

v_gene: TRBV2; j_gene: TRBJ1-1; d_gene: .; abundance: few; CDR3nt: TGTGCCAGCAGTGTGTATCGGGGGAGGAGTGAAGCTTTCTTT; CDR3aa: CASSVYRGRSEAFF
v_gene: TRBV30; j_gene: TRBJ1-4; d_gene: .; abundance: .; CDR3nt: TGTGCCTGGAGTGCGGTAACTAATGAAAAACTGTTTTTT; CDR3aa: CAWSAVTNEKLFF
v_gene: TRBV5-4; j_gene: TRBJ2-5; d_gene: TRBD1; abundance: .; CDR3nt: TGTGCCAGCAGCTTGGACAGGGGGCAGACCCAGTACTTC; CDR3aa: CASSLDRGQTQYF
v_gene: TRBV28; j_gene: TRBJ1-1; d_gene: .; abundance: .; CDR3nt: TGTGCCAGCAGTTCCCCAGTCCACACTGAAGCTTTCTTT; CDR3aa: CASSSPVHTEAFF
v_gene: TRBV5-1; j_gene: TRBJ2-5; d_gene: .; abundance: once; CDR3nt: TGCGCCAGCAGCTTAGGCGGTGATAGTAAGACCCAGTACTTC; CDR3aa: CASSLGGDSKTQYF
v_gene: TRBV7-8; j_gene: TRBJ2-5; d_gene: TRBD2; abundance: .; CDR3nt: TGTGCCAGCAGCCGAGCGGGAGCCCAAGAGACCCAGTACTTC; CDR3aa: CASSRAGAQETQYF
v_gene: TRBV28; j_gene: TRBJ2-7; d_gene: TRBD2; abundance: .; CDR3nt: TGTGCCAGCAGTTACCTGGGACTAGCGGGACAGACCTACGAGCAGTACTTC; CDR3aa: CASSYLGLAGQTYEQYF
v_gene: TRBV27; j_gene: TRBJ2-5; d_gene: TRBD1; abundance: .; CDR3nt: TGTGCCAGCAGTTCCCGGACAGGGCGAGAGACCCAGTACTTC; CDR3aa: CASSSRTGRETQYF
v_gene: TRBV27; j_gene: TRBJ2-7; d_gene: TRBD2; abundance: .; CDR3nt: TGTGCCAGCAGTCAAGGATGGGGCGGGGGATACGAGCAGTACTTC; CDR3aa: CASSQGWGGGYEQYF
v_gene: TRBV11-2; j_gene: TRBJ1-2; d_gene: .; abundance: .; CDR3nt: TGTGCCAGCAGCCTACCCCTTAACACAGATGGCTACACCTTC; CDR3aa: CASSLPLNTDGYTF
v_gene: TRBV11-3; j_gene: TRBJ2-1; d_gene: TRBD2; abundance: few; CDR3nt: TGTGCCAGCAGCTCCAGCGGGAAAGACAATGAGCAGTTCTTC; CDR3aa: CASSSSGKDNEQFF
v_gene: TRBV10-1; j_gene: TRBJ2-3; d_gene: .; abundance: .; CDR3nt: TGCGCCAGCAGTGAGTCGAGGTGTAGAATCCCTAGCACAGATACGCAGTATTTT; CDR3aa: CASSESRCRIPSTDTQYF
v_gene: TRBV2; j_gene: TRBJ2-2; d_gene: TRBD1; abundance: .; CDR3nt: TGTGCCAGCAAGACAGGGATCACGAACACCGGGGAGCTGTTTTTT; CDR3aa: CASKTGITNTGELFF
v_gene: TRBV28; j_gene: TRBJ2-3; d_gene: TRBD1; abundance: .; CDR3nt: TGTGCCAGCTCCCGCCGGGGGACAGGAGGAGATACGCAGTATTTT; CDR3aa: CASSRRGTGGDTQYF
v_gene: TRBV4-1; j_gene: TRBJ2-7; d_gene: .; abundance: .; CDR3nt: TGCGCCAGCAGCCAAGACGAGGGGAGGACCAGGCACGAGCAGTACTTC; CDR3aa: CASSQDEGRTRHEQYF
v_gene: TRBV6-4; j_gene: TRBJ2-3; d_gene: TRBD2; abundance: once; CDR3nt: TGTGCCAGCAGTGACTCCGGGAGGAGCACAGATACGCAGTATTTT; CDR3aa: CASSDSGRSTDTQYF
v_gene: TRBV3-1/TRBV3-2; j_gene: TRBJ2-5; d_gene: .; abundance: few; CDR3nt: TGTGCCAGCAGCCAAGATTGGCTCTCCCAAGAGACCCAGTACTTC; CDR3aa: CASSQDWLSQETQYF
v_gene: TRBV7-2; j_gene: TRBJ2-3; d_gene: .; abundance: .; CDR3nt: TGTGCCAGCAGGAGCATTACTAGCACAGATACGCAGTATTTT; CDR3aa: CASRSITSTDTQYF
v_gene: TRBV2; j_gene: TRBJ1-2; d_gene: TRBD1; abundance: .; CDR3nt: TGTGCCAGCGGAGGACAGGAGGAAGGCTACACCTTC; CDR3aa: CASGGQEEGYTF
v_gene: TRBV9; j_gene: TRBJ2-2; d_gene: .; abundance: .; CDR3nt: TGTGCCAGCAGCCCCACCTTCGGGGACGGGGAGCTGTTTTTT; CDR3aa: CASSPTFGDGELFF
v_gene: TRBV18; j_gene: TRBJ2-3; d_gene: TRBD2; abundance: .; CDR3nt: TGTGCCAGCTCACTGAGCGGGGGTCCAGATACGCAGTATTTT; CDR3aa: CASSLSGGPDTQYF
v_gene: TRBV9; j_gene: TRBJ2-1; d_gene: TRBD1; abundance: .; CDR3nt: TGTGCCAGCAGCGTAGGATGGACAGGGCTTGGTGAGCAGTTCTTC; CDR3aa: CASSVGWTGLGEQFF
v_gene: TRBV27; j_gene: TRBJ2-4; d_gene: .; abundance: .; CDR3nt: TGTGCCAGCAGTTTAGCCGCCCGAGGAATAACCAAAAACATTCAGTACTTC; CDR3aa: CASSLAARGITKNIQYF
v_gene: TRBV14; j_gene: TRBJ2-2; d_gene: .; abundance: .; CDR3nt: TGTGCCAGTGCGGACATCACCGGGGAGCTGTTTTTT; CDR3aa: CASADITGELFF
v_gene: TRBV7-9; j_gene: TRBJ2-7; d_gene: TRBD1; abundance: many; CDR3nt: TGTGCCAGCAGCCCTCGTGAATCGGACAGGGCGCGCTACGAGCAGTACTTC; CDR3aa: CASSPRESDRARYEQYF
v_gene: TRBV29-1; j_gene: TRBJ2-1; d_gene: TRBD2; abundance: .; CDR3nt: TGCAGCGTTGGATGGCGGGAGCTGAGTAATGAGCAGTTCTTC; CDR3aa: CSVGWRELSNEQFF
v_gene: TRBV3-1/TRBV3-2; j_gene: TRBJ2-7; d_gene: .; abundance: .; CDR3nt: TGTGCCAGCAGCCCCACTGGGACTGTGACCTACGAGCAGTACTTC; CDR3aa: CASSPTGTVTYEQYF
v_gene: TRBV2; j_gene: TRBJ2-7; d_gene: TRBD1; abundance: .; CDR3nt: TGTGCCAGCAGGGCCGGGACAGGGCTATCCTACGAGCAGTACTTC; CDR3aa: CASRAGTGLSYEQYF
v_gene: TRBV25-1; j_gene: TRBJ2-1; d_gene: .; abundance: .; CDR3nt: TGTGCCAGCGGCCGGGACACGATCAATGAGCAGTTCTTC; CDR3aa: CASGRDTINEQFF
v_gene: TRBV6-2/TRBV6-3; j_gene: TRBJ1-2; d_gene: TRBD1; abundance: .; CDR3nt: TGTGCCAGCAGTTACGGGGACAGGGCGAACGGCTACACCTTC; CDR3aa: CASSYGDRANGYTF
v_gene: TRBV12-3/TRBV12-4; j_gene: TRBJ2-7; d_gene: TRBD2; abundance: .; CDR3nt: TGTGCCAGCAGTCGGACTAGAATCAAGCAGTACTTC; CDR3aa: CASSRTRIKQYF
v_gene: TRBV19; j_gene: TRBJ2-3; d_gene: TRBD1; abundance: few; CDR3nt: TGTGCCAGTAGTATAGGGATAGGGACAGAGGCAGATACGCAGTATTTT; CDR3aa: CASSIGIGTEADTQYF
v_gene: TRBV10-3; j_gene: TRBJ1-2; d_gene: .; abundance: once; CDR3nt: TGTGCCATCAGCCCGCAGGCTAACTATGGCTACACCTTC; CDR3aa: CAISPQANYGYTF
v_gene: TRBV18; j_gene: TRBJ2-1; d_gene: TRBD2; abundance: .; CDR3nt: TGTGCCAGCTCACCGGGGGGTACTAGCGGGACCTACAATGAGCAGTTCTTC; CDR3aa: CASSPGGTSGTYNEQFF
v_gene: TRBV6-5; j_gene: TRBJ2-5; d_gene: .; abundance: .; CDR3nt: TGTGCCAGCAGTTACTGGGACTCTCGTACAGAGACCCAGTACTTC; CDR3aa: CASSYWDSRTETQYF
v_gene: TRBV2; j_gene: TRBJ1-3; d_gene: TRBD1; abundance: .; CDR3nt: TGTGCCAGCTCGACAGGGGGGAACACCATATATTTT; CDR3aa: CASSTGGNTIYF
v_gene: TRBV7-8; j_gene: TRBJ1-1; d_gene: .; abundance: .; CDR3nt: TGTGCCAGCAGCTTTTCCCGGGGAGTTACTGAAGCTTTCTTT; CDR3aa: CASSFSRGVTEAFF
v_gene: TRBV4-2; j_gene: TRBJ2-5; d_gene: TRBD1; abundance: .; CDR3nt: TGTGCCAGCAGCGGGCAGGGGGAAGAGACCCAGTACTTC; CDR3aa: CASSGQGEETQYF
v_gene: TRBV11-2; j_gene: TRBJ2-7; d_gene: .; abundance: .; CDR3nt: TGTGCCAGCAGCTTTGGGGGGTCTCGCTCCTACGAGCAGTACTTC; CDR3aa: CASSFGGSRSYEQYF
v_gene: TRBV6-5; j_gene: TRBJ1-6; d_gene: .; abundance: .; CDR3nt: TGTGCCAGCAGCCGAGGGGGTAATTCACCCCTCCACTTT; CDR3aa: CASSRGGNSPLHF
v_gene: TRBV28; j_gene: TRBJ2-3; d_gene: TRBD1; abundance: .; CDR3nt: TGTGCCAGCAGGCGACAGGGGGCAGATACGCAGTATTTT; CDR3aa: CASRRQGADTQYF
v_gene: TRBV27; j_gene: TRBJ1-1; d_gene: .; abundance: .; CDR3nt: TGTGCCAGCAGTTTATCTCAGGGGATAGTCGGAGCTTTCTTT; CDR3aa: CASSLSQGIVGAFF
v_gene: TRBV5-1; j_gene: TRBJ1-3; d_gene: TRBD1; abundance: .; CDR3nt: TGCGCCAGCAGCTTGGGGGGACAGGGCTCTGGAAACACCATATATTTT; CDR3aa: CASSLGGQGSGNTIYF
v_gene: TRBV5-1; j_gene: TRBJ2-5; d_gene: TRBD2; abundance: .; CDR3nt: TGCGCCAGCCGGGGGATAGCGGGAGGAGAGACCCAGTACTTC; CDR3aa: CASRGIAGGETQYF
v_gene: TRBV9; j_gene: TRBJ1-6; d_gene: .; abundance: .; CDR3nt: TGTGCCAGCAGCGTAAACCCCGGACCGACAGTCGAGGATTCACCCCTCCACTTT; CDR3aa: CASSVNPGPTVEDSPLHF